This T cell receptor (beta chain) was found in a study of blood T cell repertoires in COVID-19. Study overall: Collection of acute and convalescent COVID-19 samples took place in the United States, Italy and Spain. Nucleic acid was either cDNA or gDNA, and it came from T cells, B-cell-depleted T cells, or PBMCs.

Seattle's enrolled individuals joined amid active infection and were then monitored longitudinally. Measured with immunoSEQ multiplex PCR; TCRdb has only the in-frame clones, and not every one. The sample records 450,000 or so clones, roughly nine tenths being singletons. Concerning this clone itself: Other DNA sequences in the same sample also yield this CDR3.

Germline CDR1 reads MNHEY; CDR2 reads SVGAGI. The V gene lost 6 bases and the J gene lost 0 bases, with 12 bases spanning the gap. The CDR3 loop spans 15 amino acids. The chain has TRBV6-5 and TRBJ1-5, with a tentative D call TRBD1 (6 bases). Sequenced: peripheral blood. The sequence was obtained from a man between 18 and 29 years old with COVID-19, enrolled during active disease. The CDR3 is CASRRQAYSNQPQHF. The CDR3 nucleotides read TGTGCCAGCAGACGACAGGCCTATAGCAATCAGCCCCAGCATTTT.